This T cell receptor (beta chain) is from a study of naive and memory T cell subsets. Overall study findings and caveats: Potentially, T cell activation and differentiation skew this RNA-based measurement.

The library had UMIs added by 3' ligation of an oligonucleotide to TCR cDNA. Whole blood, 2.5 to 3 ml, came from adult healthy volunteers. Amplification of ligated cDNA took four PCR rounds with SP2 and nested alpha and beta constant primers. Reverse transcription of blood and skin TCR RNA was primed at alpha and beta constant regions. TCRdb independently ran MiXCR on the 5' RACE reads; one entry per CDR3 protein. The sample yields approximately 58,000 distinct CDR3 sequences, 7.2% seen once. This clonotype appeared a few times. Its specificity is unknown. The origin of this receptor is a male donor in good health.

This CDR3 is CASSLSGNSPLHF. The CDR3 DNA is TGTGCCAGCAGCTTATCTGGGAATTCACCCCTCCACTTT. J is TRBJ1-6 and V is TRBV7-2; D uncertain. Germline loops: CDR1 SGHTA, CDR2 FQGNSA. The CDR3 contains 13 residues. Trimming removed 2 bases from V and 7 bases from J, with 6 bases in between.